This TCR beta chain comes out of a study of graft-versus-host responses after intestinal transplantation (dated by TCRdb to the early 2020s). In terms of the full investigation: The transplants that recipients received were multivisceral, liver-intestinal, or isolated intestinal. To identify alloreactive clones, pre-transplant mixed lymphocyte reaction products were sequenced and then compared with unstimulated pre-transplant donor and recipient T cells. Rather than going through the commercial service, samples from a few later patients were sequenced in-house on an Illumina MiSeq and processed with MiXCR. Graft-versus-host and host-versus-graft alloreactive T cell clones were tracked in the graft, circulation and bone marrow after intestinal transplantation using bulk TCR-beta CDR3 sequencing. The cohort enrolled 20 to 30 intestinal transplant recipients, one of whom was a retransplant, and a few patients without pretransplant specimens were excluded. Every recipient was given anti-thymocyte globulin induction, followed by around three years of maintenance tacrolimus and steroids. A peak of at least 4% donor T cells among recipient peripheral blood mononuclear cells was the definition used for donor T cell macrochimerism. What the work shows at the level of the full study, not this receptor alone: Early after transplant, declines in HvG clones were associated with peak levels of circulating GvH clones. Conclusions were limited by the relatively low number and heterogeneity of intestinal transplant patients. GvH clones were detected in recipient bone marrow, and some appeared earlier in ileal mucosa or blood, consistent with an intestinal mucosal origin. In the allografts of patients with donor T cell macrochimerism, GvH to HvG T cell clonal ratios were high.

In this sample, this clone turned up a few times. The antigen it binds to is not known. No much larger clone is present one base from it, and per-base qualities are unavailable. This specimen's time point label, interpreted: cells obtained before transplantation from donor or recipient. CD3+CD4+ and CD3+CD8+ populations were FACS-sorted from unstimulated pre-transplant donor and recipient cells taken from spleen or lymph nodes. The library was prepared using the immunoSEQ multiplex PCR assay. In most patients, genomic DNA was isolated using the Qiagen DNeasy Blood and Tissue Kit and sent frozen to Adaptive Biotechnologies for TCR sequencing. High-throughput TCR-beta CDR3 sequencing of genomic DNA from most patients was performed by Adaptive Biotechnologies. In the paper's pipeline: Adaptive's ImmunoSEQ software supplied the TCR sequencing data for 15 to 20 patients, while MiXCR and VDJtools were used to process a few other patients. To correct CD4 versus CD8 sorting errors, sequences present in both subsets at a frequency ratio below 5:1 were removed. CDR3 nucleotide sequences shared between donor and recipient were removed because their origin could not be assigned. At least 2-fold expansion over unstimulated cells and a minimum CFSE-low frequency of 0.002% (template counts) or 0.001% (read counts) were required for clones to be classified as alloreactive. Mappable clones were those detected in sequenced pre-transplant spleen, lymph node, or MLR CFSE-low populations of the donor or recipient. The cumulative frequency of alloreactive clones was calculated as a percentage of all sequences, weighted by copy number. This is the immuneACCESS table as TCRdb keeps it, with only in-frame sequences that have V and J called. A part of the clones is gone; compared with another copy, unresolved V genes explain less than half, and the rest is unexplained. V and J calls and clone size follow that table, whereas D and trimming were derived from the DNA. Here the sample has tens of thousands of clones; approximately 88% occur a single time. 0.34% of the sample goes to the ten largest clones.

The CDR3 spans 13 residues, from the cysteine through the phenylalanine. Solely the CDR3 DNA is kept, with 39 bases framed from the first base. From the germline V gene (reference sequence), CDR1 is LNHDA and CDR2 is SQIVND. Trimming accounts for 8 bases at V and 1 base at J, while the number of junction bases matched to no gene is 3. This receptor was identified in a human donor who received an intestinal transplant. The V and J genes are TRBV19 and TRBJ1-1, with TRBD1 matching 8 junction bases. The sample was unstimulated CD4+ T cells sorted from spleen or lymph node cells, taken before intestinal transplant. The sequence in DNA is TGTGCCAGTGACAGGGGACCGAACACTGAAGCTTTCTTT. Translated, this gives CASDRGPNTEAFF.